These T cell receptor beta chains were read from a single sample in a study of response to subunit inactivated influenza vaccine. TCRdb reprocessed the RT-PCR reads with MiXCR, giving one entry per CDR3 protein. The sample holds 590,000 or so distinct CDR3 sequences, 14% seen once. The sample consisted of PBMCs from blood, taken roughly 2 weeks before vaccination. The receptors stem from a man between 50 and 59 years old who received an inactivated influenza vaccine. The CDR3 runs from the conserved cysteine through the conserved F or W. D genes are given only for firm matches. Size is stated for part of the rows, as once, few or many counts, or as a class when the clone is expanded.

size,J,D,length,V,CDR3,DNA
few,TRBJ2-1,TRBD2,15,TRBV27,CASSSTSGRAYEQFF,TGTGCCAGCAGTTCCACTAGCGGGAGGGCCTATGAGCAGTTCTTC
many,TRBJ2-2,.,15,TRBV4-3,CASSQDWGIAGELFF,TGCGCCAGCAGCCAGGATTGGGGTATCGCCGGGGAGCTGTTTTTT
.,TRBJ2-5,.,16,TRBV6-8,CASSQGPGPQEETQYF,TGTGCCAGCAGTCAGGGGCCTGGGCCACAGGAAGAGACCCAGTACTTC
.,TRBJ2-5,TRBD1,16,TRBV7-8,CASSGMGRQGSETQYF,TGTGCCAGCAGCGGGATGGGGAGACAGGGGTCGGAGACCCAGTACTTC
.,TRBJ2-1,.,16,TRBV5-1,CASSIIGIRGANEQFF,TGCGCCAGCAGCATTATCGGGATACGTGGGGCAAATGAGCAGTTCTTC
.,TRBJ1-2,TRBD1,12,TRBV20-1,CSATGGRAGYTF,TGCAGTGCTACAGGGGGCCGAGCTGGCTACACCTTC
few,TRBJ2-1,.,14,TRBV6-5,CASSYFYRLDEQFF,TGTGCCAGCAGTTACTTTTACCGGTTAGATGAGCAGTTCTTC
.,TRBJ2-7,TRBD2,17,TRBV28,CASTKGTSGRALYEQYF,TGTGCCAGCACCAAAGGGACTAGCGGGAGGGCCCTCTACGAGCAGTACTTC
.,TRBJ2-1,.,14,TRBV7-9,CASSLALGANEQFF,TGTGCCAGCAGCTTAGCACTGGGGGCCAATGAGCAGTTCTTC
.,TRBJ1-6,.,14,TRBV10-3,CAISIGKRDSPLHF,TGTGCCATCAGTATCGGAAAAAGGGATTCACCCCTCCACTTT
few,TRBJ2-1,TRBD1,15,TRBV11-2,CASSFLGGQLNEQFF,TGTGCCAGCAGCTTCCTTGGGGGACAGTTAAATGAGCAGTTCTTC
many,TRBJ2-1,TRBD2,15,TRBV5-1,CASSKAGGPGNEQFF,TGCGCCAGCAGCAAAGCGGGAGGGCCAGGCAATGAGCAGTTCTTC
few,TRBJ1-5,.,17,TRBV20-1,CSARQTGLDNSNQPQHF,TGCAGTGCTAGACAGACGGGCCTCGACAACAGCAATCAGCCCCAGCATTTT
.,TRBJ2-7,TRBD1,13,TRBV29-1,CSVGTGEAYEQYF,TGCAGCGTAGGGACAGGGGAGGCGTACGAGCAGTACTTC
few,TRBJ2-1,TRBD2,16,TRBV7-9,CASSYDLTSGRYEQFF,TGTGCCAGCAGCTACGATTTGACTAGCGGGAGATATGAGCAGTTCTTC